This record looks at one T cell receptor beta chain sequence and its context. Its antigen is not known. The V gene end was trimmed by 4 bases and the J gene end by 5 bases; junction bases not matched to a gene: 6. CDR1 is PRHDT and CDR2 is FYEKMQ in the germline V gene (reference sequence). The CDR3 covers 15 residues. This sample is part of a study of cytomegalovirus exposure and HLA in healthy donors. Study results and limitations: Within the data, a cluster of highly shared sequence variants was likely a sequencing artifact. HLA-A and HLA-B allele assignments for most subjects were reportedly predicted accurately using TCR beta sequences.

The PCR ran on 60 Vbeta and 13 Jbeta primers. Clones were read by immunoSEQ multiplex PCR, and TCRdb kept only the in-frame ones, dropping some. Seen here are around 140,000 clones, around 83% observed once, and the top ten hold approximately 8.1%. The source material was PBMCs. The receptor was derived from a woman aged 45 to 65 in good health and CMV-seropositive. The chain uses TRBV13 and TRBJ2-5; 11 bases align to TRBD1. The CDR3 region is CASSSGQGALETQYF. CDR3 DNA: TGTGCCAGCAGCTCCGGACAGGGGGCTTTGGAGACCCAGTACTTC.